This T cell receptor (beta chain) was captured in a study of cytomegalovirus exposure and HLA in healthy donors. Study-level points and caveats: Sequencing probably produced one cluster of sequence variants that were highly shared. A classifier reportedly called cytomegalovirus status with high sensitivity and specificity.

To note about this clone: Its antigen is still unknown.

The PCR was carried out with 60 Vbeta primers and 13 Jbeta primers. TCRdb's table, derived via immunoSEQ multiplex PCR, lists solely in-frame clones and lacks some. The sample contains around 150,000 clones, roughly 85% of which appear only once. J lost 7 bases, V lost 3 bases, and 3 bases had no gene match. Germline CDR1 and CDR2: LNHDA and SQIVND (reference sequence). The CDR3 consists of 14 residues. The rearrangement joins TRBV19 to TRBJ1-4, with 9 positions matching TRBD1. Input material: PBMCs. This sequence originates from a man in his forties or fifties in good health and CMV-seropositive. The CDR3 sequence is CASSMGQGGEKLFF. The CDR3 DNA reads TGTGCCAGTAGTATGGGACAGGGAGGTGAAAAACTGTTTTTT.